The rows below give T cell receptor beta chains drawn from one sample of a study of glioma-infiltrating T cells. Using its own MiXCR run on the multiplex PCR reads, TCRdb lists one record per CDR3 protein. This table has roughly 100,000 distinct CDR3 sequences, around 30% appearing once. Material for sequencing was glioma tissue, nonneoplastic brain tissue, or PBMCs (not recorded which). Every receptor here comes from a human donor with low-grade glioma or glioblastoma, undergoing nonglioma brain surgery, or in good health (not recorded which). CDR3s include the opening cysteine and the closing phenylalanine or tryptophan. The order of the fields is V gene, J gene, clone size, D gene, CDR3 DNA, CDR3 protein. D genes are given only for firm matches. The size entry is marked missing in some rows and otherwise reads once, few, many or a size class.

v_gene: TRBV4-3; j_gene: TRBJ1-2; abundance: many; d_gene: .; CDR3nt: TGCGCCAGCAGCCAAGGGCAGGCCTTGGGAGGCTACACCTTC; CDR3aa: CASSQGQALGGYTF
v_gene: TRBV7-2; j_gene: TRBJ2-3; abundance: few; d_gene: TRBD2; CDR3nt: TGTGCCAGCAGCTTACAGCGGGGGAGCACAGATACGCAGTATTTT; CDR3aa: CASSLQRGSTDTQYF
v_gene: TRBV7-2; j_gene: TRBJ2-3; abundance: .; d_gene: .; CDR3nt: TGTGCCAGTGTTAAGAGGGCTGAAGATACGCAGTATTTT; CDR3aa: CASVKRAEDTQYF
v_gene: TRBV11-3; j_gene: TRBJ2-3; abundance: few; d_gene: .; CDR3nt: TGTGCCAGCAGCTTAAGGACGGCATCAGATACGCAGTATTTT; CDR3aa: CASSLRTASDTQYF
v_gene: TRBV15; j_gene: TRBJ1-5; abundance: many; d_gene: .; CDR3nt: TGTGCCACCAGCAGAGATGATCAGCCCCAGCATTTT; CDR3aa: CATSRDDQPQHF
v_gene: TRBV28; j_gene: TRBJ1-2; abundance: .; d_gene: .; CDR3nt: TGTGCCAGCACAGCACGTGGGGGCTACACCTTC; CDR3aa: CASTARGGYTF
v_gene: TRBV5-6; j_gene: TRBJ1-1; abundance: few; d_gene: TRBD1; CDR3nt: TGTGCCAGCAGCTGGGGAGGGGGCGGAGGCACTGAAGCTTTCTTT; CDR3aa: CASSWGGGGGTEAFF
v_gene: TRBV15; j_gene: TRBJ1-5; abundance: many; d_gene: .; CDR3nt: TGTGCCACCAGCAGAGATAAAGCAGGGAGCAATCAGCCCCAGCATTTT; CDR3aa: CATSRDKAGSNQPQHF
v_gene: TRBV6-1; j_gene: TRBJ1-1; abundance: many; d_gene: .; CDR3nt: TGTGCCAGCAAAGGTCCTATGAACACTGAAGCTTTCTTT; CDR3aa: CASKGPMNTEAFF
v_gene: TRBV19; j_gene: TRBJ1-5; abundance: few; d_gene: .; CDR3nt: TGTGCCAGGGGTTGGCGGGGAGTACATAATCAGCCCCAGCATTTT; CDR3aa: CARGWRGVHNQPQHF
v_gene: TRBV11-2; j_gene: TRBJ2-7; abundance: few; d_gene: .; CDR3nt: TGTGCCAGCAGCTTAGTGTCGTTCGACGAGCAGTACTTC; CDR3aa: CASSLVSFDEQYF
v_gene: TRBV20-1; j_gene: TRBJ2-7; abundance: .; d_gene: TRBD2; CDR3nt: TGCAACGGATTAGCGGGCAGAGAGCAGTACTTC; CDR3aa: CNGLAGREQYF
v_gene: TRBV7-8; j_gene: TRBJ1-5; abundance: many; d_gene: .; CDR3nt: TGTGCCAGCAGCTTGCCAGGAGTCGGAATGCCCCAGCATTTT; CDR3aa: CASSLPGVGMPQHF
v_gene: TRBV6-2/TRBV6-3; j_gene: TRBJ2-7; abundance: many; d_gene: TRBD2; CDR3nt: TGTGCCAGCAGTTACGGGACTAGCGGGGGTAACGAGCAGTACTTC; CDR3aa: CASSYGTSGGNEQYF
v_gene: TRBV30; j_gene: TRBJ2-1; abundance: .; d_gene: .; CDR3nt: TGTGCCTGGAGTCTTTACAATGAGCAGTTCTTC; CDR3aa: CAWSLYNEQFF
v_gene: TRBV20-1; j_gene: TRBJ2-1; abundance: many; d_gene: TRBD2; CDR3nt: TGCAGTGCTAGGGTTACTAGCGGGGGCCACAATGAGCAGTTCTTC; CDR3aa: CSARVTSGGHNEQFF
v_gene: TRBV6-6; j_gene: TRBJ2-7; abundance: .; d_gene: .; CDR3nt: TGTGCCAGCAGTTATGAACGGGGAAGGTACGAGCAGTACTTC; CDR3aa: CASSYERGRYEQYF
v_gene: TRBV20-1; j_gene: TRBJ2-3; abundance: many; d_gene: TRBD2; CDR3nt: TGCAGTGCCCCCCGATCCATTGGGCGGGGGTTCACAGATACGCAGTATTTT; CDR3aa: CSAPRSIGRGFTDTQYF
v_gene: TRBV5-1; j_gene: TRBJ1-1; abundance: .; d_gene: .; CDR3nt: TGCGCCAGCAGCTTGGCCGGGACACTGAACACTGGAGCTTTCTTT; CDR3aa: CASSLAGTLNTGAFF
v_gene: TRBV4-1; j_gene: TRBJ1-4; abundance: .; d_gene: .; CDR3nt: TGCGCCAGCAGCCAAGCCTACGGGGAAAAACTGTTTTTT; CDR3aa: CASSQAYGEKLFF
v_gene: TRBV11-2; j_gene: TRBJ2-1; abundance: few; d_gene: .; CDR3nt: TGTGCCAGCAGCTTAGTCCCACTCGTCGTTTGGTCTGAGCAGTTCTTC; CDR3aa: CASSLVPLVVWSEQFF
v_gene: TRBV2; j_gene: TRBJ2-7; abundance: .; d_gene: .; CDR3nt: TGTGCCAGCAGTGTGCGACACGGGGTCTACGAGCAGTACTTC; CDR3aa: CASSVRHGVYEQYF